This section outlines one T cell receptor (beta chain) sequence together with its context. As yet, its antigen is unknown. This specimen comes from a study of identifying expanded T cells in peripheral blood. Study conclusions and caveats: Differentially abundant clones: around 1.2 between replicates, about 15 at roughly 13 days, less than 20 at four.

Healthy donors had no documented immune events, such as infections, while sampled. CDR3 size: 13 residues. Trimming pared 0 bases from V and 4 bases from J, leaving 6 bases between. Germline V lookup: CDR1 SNHLY, CDR2 FYNNEI. The data were produced by immunoSEQ multiplex PCR, yet TCRdb's version contains in-frame clones alone and is incomplete. The table shows around 120,000 clones, with 86% occurring only once. This receptor was taken from a person aged 18 to 69 in good health. This chain joins TRBV2 and TRBJ1-1, with D hard to call. Sequencing was performed on blood. CDR3: CASSEAPVTEAFF. CDR3 nucleotides: TGTGCCAGCAGTGAAGCGCCGGTCACTGAAGCTTTCTTT. The variable domain in full, completed from reference TRBV2 and TRBJ1-1, reads EPEVTQTPSHQVTQMGQEVILRCVPISNHLYFYWYRQILGQKVEFLVSFYNNEISEKSEIFDDQFSVERPDGSNFTLKIRSTKLEDSAMYFCASSEAPVTEAFFGQGTRLTVV.